The 7 T cell receptor beta chains presented below share a single source sample, sequenced in a study of vaccination effects on CD4 cells after COVID-19. The table came from immunoSEQ multiplex PCR; TCRdb's copy has only in-frame clones and leaves some out. The sample lists around 33,000 clones, 82% occurring once. Antigens of these TCRs are unknown. Under the ViraFEST assay, PBMC were stimulated with viral peptide pools so that antigen-specific CD4+ T cells expanded. Sequencing was performed afterwards. Isolation of CD4+ T cells took place after approximately 10 days of culture. Participants got two doses of BNT162b2 or mRNA-1273 vaccine. This specimen consisted of CD4+ T cells from PBMCs cultured with HCoV-NL63 spike peptides, obtained after COVID-19 vaccination. The receptors were sampled from a human donor who received a COVID-19 vaccine. Some clones in this sample may be carry-over from other donors' samples.

This chain connects TRBV27 to TRBJ2-2, with D perhaps TRBD2 (5 bases). CDR3 length equals 14 residues. Per germline, CDR1 MNHEY and CDR2 SMNVEV (reference sequence). V was cut by 6 bases and J by 0 bases, with 8 bases left in between. CDR3 coding DNA: TGTGCCAGCAGGTCGAGGGCGAACACCGGGGAGCTGTTTTTT. Its translation is CASRSRANTGELFF.

The chain has TRBV19 and TRBJ2-1; a weak D match, TRBD1 (6 bases). CDR3 length: 13 residues. V lost 3 bases and J lost 6, with 9 bases in between. Per germline, CDR1 LNHDA and CDR2 SQIVND (reference sequence). The DNA of the CDR3 is TGTGCCAGTAGTATTTTAGGGGGCAATGAGCAGTTCTTC. Translated: CASSILGGNEQFF.

This chain uses TRBV2 with TRBJ1-5, with D unclear. With 2 bases removed from V and 6 bases from J, the gap between germline ends came to 14 bases. Germline-derived CDR1 and CDR2 are SNHLY and FYNNEI. The length of the CDR3 is 15 residues. The CDR3, as DNA: TGTGCCAGCAGTGAAACTGATAGGGTCTCTCAGCCCCAGCATTTT. Its translation: CASSETDRVSQPQHF.

This chain uses TRBV7-3 with TRBJ2-5; 8 bases are shared with TRBD2. The CDR3 has 15 amino acids. The V gene's germline CDR1 is SGHTA and CDR2 FQGTGA. The trim removed 2 bases at V and 5 bases at J, leaving 7 bases unmatched. Written as DNA, the CDR3 is TGTGCCAGCAGCTTAGGGATAGCGGGACGGGAGACCCAGTACTTC. It codes for CASSLGIAGRETQYF. The full variable domain, in which reference TRBV7-3 and TRBJ2-5 provide the parts outside the CDR3, is GAGVSQTPSNKVTEKGKYVELRCDPISGHTALYWYRQSLGQGPEFLIYFQGTGAADDSGLPNDRFFAVRPEGSVSTLKIQRTERGDSAVYLCASSLGIAGRETQYFGPGTRLLVL.

The rearrangement uses TRBV3-1 (or the pseudogene TRBV3-2) and TRBJ1-4; D call uncertain. Trimming took off 4 bases at V and 0 bases at J, with 9 bases between the two ends. Germline CDR1 LGHDT, CDR2 YNNKEL (reference sequence). There are 15 residues in the CDR3. CDR3 bases: TGTGCCAGCAGCCCCACCAGATCAACTAATGAAAAACTGTTTTTT. As protein: CASSPTRSTNEKLFF.

V gene TRBV7-6 combines with J gene TRBJ2-1; TRBD2 is a possible D gene (5 bases). The V gene's germline CDR1 is SGHVS and CDR2 FNYEAQ. The CDR3 extends over 15 amino acids. V was cut by 1 base and J by 4 bases, with 11 bases left in between. CDR3 in amino acids: CASSLVARTYNEQFF. CDR3 DNA sequence: TGTGCCAGCAGCTTAGTGGCCCGGACTTACAATGAGCAGTTCTTC. The full variable domain, completed using reference TRBV7-6 and TRBJ2-1, is GAGVSQSPRYKVTKRGQDVALRCDPISGHVSLYWYRQALGQGPEFLTYFNYEAQQDKSGLPNDRFSAERPEGSISTLTIQRTEQRDSAMYRCASSLVARTYNEQFFGPGTRLTVL.

This clone has a single count. The V and J genes are TRBV5-6 and TRBJ1-1; perhaps TRBD1 as D (5 bases). The germline V and J ends were trimmed by 1 base and 5 bases, with 15 bases remaining between them. CDR1 is SGHDT, CDR2 YYEEEE, per germline. The CDR3 contains 15 residues. The CDR3 DNA reads as TGTGCCAGCAGCTTGTCCAGGGCGGGGTGGACTGAAGCTTTCTTT. It translates to CASSLSRAGWTEAFF.